This TCR beta chain comes out of a study of blood T cell repertoires in COVID-19. This clone was recorded only once. The repertoire was sequenced with immunoSEQ multiplex PCR; TCRdb's copy has only in-frame clones and lacks some. Of 130,000 or so clones in the sample, around 84% were seen once. This CDR3 is built from 16 residues. Germline loops: CDR1 MNHEY, CDR2 SMNVEV (reference sequence). The V segment lost 4 bases and the J segment 0 bases; nucleotides outside the gene matches: 7. The chain has TRBV27 and TRBJ1-2; 8 bases line up with TRBD1. The origin of this receptor is a woman aged 80 or over with acute or convalescent COVID-19. Specimen: peripheral blood. The CDR3 nucleotides are TGTGCCAGCAGTTCCCCACACAGGGGGGCTAACTATGGCTACACCTTC. This encodes CASSSPHRGANYGYTF.